This is a list of T cell receptor beta chains from one sample in a study of Ad26.COV2.S vaccination and SARS-CoV-2 variants. Sequencing used immunoSEQ multiplex PCR; TCRdb keeps in-frame clones, though not all of them. Of some 320,000 clones in the sample, around 81% were seen once. The sequencing used peripheral blood, collected in a trial of Ad26.COV2.S vaccine versus placebo. Receptors were obtained from a person between 18 and 60 years old who received the Ad26.COV2.S COVID-19 vaccine or a placebo. CDR3s include the opening cysteine and the closing phenylalanine or tryptophan. Each record gives: D gene, J gene, clone size, CDR3 length, V gene, CDR3 DNA, CDR3 protein. The D gene is left open where the match is weak. A row's size may be missing; if present it is once, few, many or a size class.

D: NA
J: TRBJ2-3
size: NA
length: 14
V: TRBV5-6
DNA: TGTGCCAGCAGCTCCGGTGGCCAGGGGGATACGCAGTATTTT
CDR3: CASSSGGQGDTQYF

D: NA
J: TRBJ1-3
size: NA
length: 14
V: TRBV27
DNA: TGTGCCAGCAGTTTTGGGGGGGCTGGAAACACCATATATTTT
CDR3: CASSFGGAGNTIYF

D: TRBD1
J: TRBJ1-6
size: NA
length: 13
V: TRBV4-1
DNA: TGCGCCAGCAGCCGGGACAGTTATTCACCCCTCCACTTT
CDR3: CASSRDSYSPLHF

D: NA
J: TRBJ1-2
size: NA
length: 12
V: TRBV6-5
DNA: TGTGCCAGCAGCTCGGACAGCTATGGCTACACCTTC
CDR3: CASSSDSYGYTF

D: NA
J: TRBJ1-1
size: NA
length: 12
V: TRBV19
DNA: TGTGCCAGTAGTAGATCAACAGGGGAAGCTTTCTTT
CDR3: CASSRSTGEAFF

D: NA
J: TRBJ2-7
size: once
length: 13
V: TRBV30
DNA: TGTGCCTGGGATGGTGGGCAGGGGTACGAGCAGTACTTC
CDR3: CAWDGGQGYEQYF

D: NA
J: TRBJ1-6
size: few
length: 17
V: TRBV3-1/TRBV3-2
DNA: TGTGCCAGCAGCCAAGATCCGGGGGCAAAGGGGAATTCACCCCTCCACTTT
CDR3: CASSQDPGAKGNSPLHF

D: NA
J: TRBJ1-1
size: few
length: 17
V: TRBV19
DNA: TGTGCCAGTAGTATAGATCATCGGGGAGAGCCTTACCCTGAAGCTTTCTTT
CDR3: CASSIDHRGEPYPEAFF

D: NA
J: TRBJ2-7
size: NA
length: 12
V: TRBV2
DNA: TGTGCCAGCAGTGAGGTGAGAGAAGAGGAGTACTTC
CDR3: CASSEVREEEYF

D: NA
J: TRBJ2-3
size: NA
length: 15
V: TRBV6-5
DNA: TGTGCCAGCAGTTACGCAGGGTCCAGCACAGATACGCAGTATTTT
CDR3: CASSYAGSSTDTQYF

D: NA
J: TRBJ2-6
size: NA
length: 18
V: TRBV6-2/TRBV6-3
DNA: TGTGCCAGCAGTTACCCCCTTGGAATCGGATCTGGGGCCAACGTCCTGACTTTC
CDR3: CASSYPLGIGSGANVLTF

D: NA
J: TRBJ1-1
size: NA
length: 14
V: TRBV6-5
DNA: TGTGCCAGCAATCCGGGACAAACGAACACTGAAGCTTTCTTT
CDR3: CASNPGQTNTEAFF

D: NA
J: TRBJ2-7
size: NA
length: 14
V: TRBV6-5
DNA: TGTGCCAGCAGTCTGACCCTCCATGGCTACGAGCAGTACTTC
CDR3: CASSLTLHGYEQYF

D: TRBD2
J: TRBJ2-3
size: NA
length: 16
V: TRBV6-4
DNA: TGTGCCAGCAGTGATGACCCGGGGGGAGCCACAGATACGCAGTATTTT
CDR3: CASSDDPGGATDTQYF

D: NA
J: TRBJ2-7
size: once
length: 13
V: TRBV11-3
DNA: TGTGCCAGCAGCTTCCCCAACGGGCTCGAGCAGTACTTC
CDR3: CASSFPNGLEQYF

D: TRBD1
J: TRBJ1-5
size: once
length: 16
V: TRBV27
DNA: TGTGCCAGCAGTTCCAGGGGGGTGGGGGGCAATCAGCCCCAGCATTTT
CDR3: CASSSRGVGGNQPQHF

D: TRBD1
J: TRBJ1-3
size: NA
length: 15
V: TRBV7-8
DNA: TGTGCCAGCAGCGAAACAGGGGGTACAGGAAACACCATATATTTT
CDR3: CASSETGGTGNTIYF

D: NA
J: TRBJ1-5
size: NA
length: 17
V: TRBV4-1
DNA: TGCGCCAGCAGCCAAGATCGGGCCGAAAGCTTCCCTCAGCCCCAGCATTTT
CDR3: CASSQDRAESFPQPQHF

D: NA
J: TRBJ2-7
size: NA
length: 13
V: TRBV10-3
DNA: TGTGCCATCAGGTCAGGGTTTACCTACGAGCAGTACTTC
CDR3: CAIRSGFTYEQYF

D: TRBD2
J: TRBJ2-1
size: NA
length: 12
V: TRBV10-3
DNA: TGTGCCATCATTAAAGCGGGGGCAGGGATGTTCTTC
CDR3: CAIIKAGAGMFF

D: NA
J: TRBJ2-7
size: NA
length: 12
V: TRBV2
DNA: TGTGCCAGCAGCAGGGAATCCTACGAGCAGTACTTC
CDR3: CASSRESYEQYF

D: NA
J: TRBJ1-5
size: NA
length: 16
V: TRBV12-2
DNA: TGTGCAAGTCGCTCCGGGTCAGACAGGGGGGCACAGCCCCAGCATTTT
CDR3: CASRSGSDRGAQPQHF

D: NA
J: TRBJ2-7
size: NA
length: 14
V: TRBV7-2
DNA: TGTGCCAGCAGCTTATACAGTCAAAACTACGAGCAGTACTTC
CDR3: CASSLYSQNYEQYF

D: TRBD1
J: TRBJ2-7
size: NA
length: 14
V: TRBV29-1
DNA: TGCAGCGTTGAGCCGGGACAGGGTGTATACGAGCAGTACTTC
CDR3: CSVEPGQGVYEQYF

D: TRBD1
J: TRBJ2-1
size: NA
length: 15
V: TRBV7-8
DNA: TGTGCCACACCCGGGACAGGGAACTCCTACAATGAGCAGTTCTTC
CDR3: CATPGTGNSYNEQFF

D: NA
J: TRBJ2-2
size: NA
length: 17
V: TRBV5-5
DNA: TGTGCCAGCAGCCTCGCCCCGGCAGGTGAAATTCCCGGGGAGCTGTTTTTT
CDR3: CASSLAPAGEIPGELFF

D: TRBD1
J: TRBJ1-2
size: NA
length: 15
V: TRBV15
DNA: TGTGCCACCAGCGGCCGGGACAGGGGGGGCTATGGCTACACCTTC
CDR3: CATSGRDRGGYGYTF

D: NA
J: TRBJ1-1
size: NA
length: 16
V: TRBV25-1
DNA: TGTGCCAGCAGGGGGACTATACGAGGGACTGGCACTGAAGCTTTCTTT
CDR3: CASRGTIRGTGTEAFF

D: NA
J: TRBJ2-3
size: NA
length: 14
V: TRBV19
DNA: TGTGCCAGTAGTCTATCAACTCACACAGATACGCAGTATTTT
CDR3: CASSLSTHTDTQYF